These 20 T cell receptor beta chains were sequenced from one sample in a study of technical replicates of blood from several donors. This table comes from immunoSEQ multiplex PCR, and its TCRdb copy is limited to in-frame clones, with some not included. The sample contains about 72,000 clones, around 90% of which appear only once. The sample consisted of T cells isolated from PBMCs. The receptors stem from a human donor in good health.

This chain joins TRBV6-5 and TRBJ2-2; perhaps TRBD1 as D (6 bases). The germline V gene has CDR1 MNHEY and CDR2 SVGAGI. This CDR3 spans 14 amino acids. V was cut by 7 bases and J by 0 bases, with 9 bases left in between. CDR3 in amino acids: CASKGDTNTGELFF. The CDR3 nucleotides read TGTGCCAGCAAGGGGGACACGAACACCGGGGAGCTGTTTTTT.

The V gene is TRBV27, the J gene TRBJ1-5; D gene unclear. Germline CDR1 is MNHEY and CDR2 is SMNVEV (reference sequence). V was cut by 6 bases and J by 2 bases, with 11 bases left in between. The CDR3 is 14 amino acids. CDR3 in DNA: TGTGCCAGCAGCCTAAGCACGGGCAATCAGCCCCAGCATTTT. Its translation is CASSLSTGNQPQHF.

The chain combines TRBV19 with TRBJ1-5; D not certain. Germline assignment: CDR1 LNHDA and CDR2 SQIVND (reference sequence). The CDR3 runs 12 residues. V was cut by 7 bases and J by 7 bases, with 11 bases left in between. The CDR3 bases are TGTGCCAGTAATAAGGGAGGGCAGCCCCAGCATTTT. It specifies CASNKGGQPQHF.

The chain links TRBV6-4 to TRBJ2-3, with TRBD2 matching over 11 bases. V dropped 3 bases and J dropped 4; count of bases not matched to a gene: 12. This CDR3 has 18 amino acids. Germline CDR1 MRHNA, CDR2 SNTAGT. The CDR3 region is CASSELTTSGRGADTQYF. The CDR3 region has the DNA TGTGCCAGCAGTGAACTTACTACTAGCGGGAGAGGTGCAGATACGCAGTATTTT.

The chain couples TRBV5-6 to TRBJ1-5, with 10 bases aligning to TRBD1. The CDR3 runs 14 residues. The germline V gene has CDR1 SGHDT and CDR2 YYEEEE. The J segment lost 4 bases and the V segment lost 6 bases, leaving 4 bases of the junction unmatched. The CDR3 region is CASNDRGRNQPQHF. The CDR3 DNA reads TGTGCCAGCAATGACAGGGGGCGAAATCAGCCCCAGCATTTT.

V is TRBV30 and J is TRBJ2-7, with 9 positions matching TRBD1. This CDR3 contains 14 residues. Losses at the gene ends were 0 bases for V and 2 bases for J; bases not matched to a gene: 2. Germline CDR1 reads GTSNPN; CDR2 reads SVGIG (reference sequence). CDR3 sequence reads: CAWSVGQGPYEQYF. The DNA of the CDR3 is TGTGCCTGGAGTGTGGGACAGGGCCCCTACGAGCAGTACTTC.

This chain uses TRBV15 with TRBJ2-3; tentative D call: TRBD2 (5 bases). The length of the CDR3 is 16 residues. V was shortened by 5 bases and J by 6 bases, with 21 bases between the two germline ends. Germline CDR1 reads LNHNV; CDR2 reads YYDKDF (reference sequence). Written as DNA, the CDR3 is TGTGCCACCAGCGTCACTAGTTACATGGGCGGGGATACGCAGTATTTT. Its translation: CATSVTSYMGGDTQYF.

In the case of this clone: Other DNA variants within this sample encode the same CDR3. The chain combines TRBV2 with TRBJ2-7; maybe TRBD1 (5 bases). There are 13 residues in the CDR3. Germline-derived CDR1 and CDR2 are SNHLY and FYNNEI. V gave up 7 bases and J gave up 1 base, with 11 bases separating them. For the CDR3, the DNA is TGTGCCAGCAAGCAGGGTGGGTCCTACGAGCAGTACTTC. This translates into CASKQGGSYEQYF.

In DNA, the CDR3 is TGTGCCTGGGAGACAGAAATGAACACTGAAGCTTTCTTT. Protein product: CAWETEMNTEAFF. The chain combines TRBV30 with TRBJ1-1; D possibly corresponds to TRBD1 (5 bases). CDR1 is GTSNPN and CDR2 is SVGIG in the germline V gene (reference sequence). The CDR3 runs to 13 residues. The V gene lost 5 bases and the J gene lost 0 bases, with 10 bases spanning the gap.

The V and J genes are TRBV4-3 and TRBJ2-2; TRBD2 agrees at 11 bases. From germline, CDR1 is LGHNA and CDR2 YSLEER. The length of the CDR3 is 15 residues. V lost 4 bases, J lost 7 bases, and 5 bases stayed unmatched. CDR3 coding DNA: TGCGCCAGCAGCCGCCTAGGACTAGCGGGCGGGGAGCTGTTTTTT. It codes for CASSRLGLAGGELFF.

This chain links TRBV10-3 with TRBJ2-5; 11 nucleotides align to TRBD2. This CDR3 spans 15 amino acids. J lost 1 base, V lost 3 bases, and 1 base had no gene match. Germline values: CDR1 ENHRY, CDR2 SYGVKD. In DNA, the CDR3 is TGTGCCATCAGTGAACTAGCGGGAGTCCAAGAGACCCAGTACTTC. Its protein product is CAISELAGVQETQYF.

The gene calls are TRBV4-2 and TRBJ2-5; possible D gene TRBD1, 6 bases. The V and J ends lost 0 bases and 1 base respectively, with 12 bases between them. Germline V gene data show CDR1 as LGHNA and CDR2 as YNFKEQ. The CDR3 runs to 16 residues. Here the CDR3 DNA reads TGTGCCAGCAGCCAAGAGGTGGGGGCGCCCCAAGAGACCCAGTACTTC. Amino acids: CASSQEVGAPQETQYF.

The chain carries TRBV2 and TRBJ1-5; TRBD1 aligns across 7 bases. This CDR3 comprises 17 residues. With 5 bases clipped from V and 1 base from J, the junction kept 11 bases outside the gene matches. CDR1 and CDR2 from the germline V gene are SNHLY and FYNNEI. The CDR3 coding sequence is TGTGCCAGCAGTTGGACAGGTCCACCGGACAGCAATCAGCCCCAGCATTTT. This gives the protein CASSWTGPPDSNQPQHF.

J is TRBJ1-1 and V is TRBV11-2; 7 bases fit TRBD1. The germline V gene encodes CDR1 SGHAT and CDR2 FQNNGV. J gave up 1 base and V 5 bases, and 10 bases lay outside the gene matches. This CDR3 contains 16 residues. The DNA of the CDR3 is TGTGCCAGCAGCCCTTTAAGGACAGGCTGGAACACTGAAGCTTTCTTT. Its protein is CASSPLRTGWNTEAFF.

The chain links TRBV11-1 to TRBJ2-1, with 15 bases identical to TRBD2. The V gene's germline CDR1 is SGHAT and CDR2 FQDESV (reference sequence). Unmatched junction bases numbered 13, after V lost 4 bases and J lost 12 bases. The CDR3 runs 17 residues. This CDR3 reads CASSSGLAGGYFQGQFF. In nucleotides, the CDR3 is TGTGCCAGCAGCTCCGGACTAGCGGGAGGGTACTTCCAGGGGCAGTTCTTC.

V and J are TRBV4-1 and TRBJ2-4, with 7 bases matching TRBD1. CDR3 size: 15 residues. The V and J ends lost 2 bases and 2 bases, in that order; junction bases with no gene match: 3. In germline, CDR1 is MGHRA, CDR2 YSYEKL. The CDR3 sequence: CASSQIQGSKNIQYF. The DNA for the CDR3 is TGCGCCAGCAGCCAAATACAGGGGTCCAAAAACATTCAGTACTTC.

The chain employs TRBV28 and TRBJ1-5; D unclear. Germline CDR1 and CDR2: MDHEN and SYDVKM. The CDR3 sequence is 16 residues long. The germline V and J ends were trimmed by 2 bases and 5 bases, with 16 bases remaining between them. Written as DNA, the CDR3 is TGTGCCAGCAGTTTAAGCTCGCAGGCCAACCATCAGCCCCAGCATTTT. Its translation: CASSLSSQANHQPQHF.

The gene calls are TRBV7-3 and TRBJ2-7; no reliable D call. Trimming left V 5 bases short and J 3 bases short, with 14 bases between. Germline V CDR1 and CDR2: SGHTA, FQGTGA. This CDR3 comprises 14 residues. This CDR3 reads CASSPSTGNYEQYF. The CDR3 DNA reads as TGTGCCAGCAGCCCATCGACTGGAAACTACGAGCAGTACTTC.

The genes are TRBV9 and TRBJ2-7; TRBD2 might be the D (5 bases). The CDR3 has 14 residues. V lost 2 bases and J 4 bases, leaving 13 bases between the germline ends. The germline gives CDR1 SGDLS, CDR2 YYNGEE. Here the CDR3 DNA reads TGTGCCAGCAGCGTGGCAGGAGGCGGGTACGAGCAGTACTTC. This encodes CASSVAGGGYEQYF.

The chain is built from TRBV2 and TRBJ2-5; tentative D call: TRBD1 (6 bases). The ends were cut back, 8 bases at V and 3 bases at J, with 10 bases in the middle. The germline CDR1 and CDR2 sequences are SNHLY and FYNNEI. This CDR3 contains 12 residues. The chain's CDR3 is CASRDNEETQYF. CDR3 bases: TGTGCCAGCCGGGACAACGAAGAGACCCAGTACTTC.